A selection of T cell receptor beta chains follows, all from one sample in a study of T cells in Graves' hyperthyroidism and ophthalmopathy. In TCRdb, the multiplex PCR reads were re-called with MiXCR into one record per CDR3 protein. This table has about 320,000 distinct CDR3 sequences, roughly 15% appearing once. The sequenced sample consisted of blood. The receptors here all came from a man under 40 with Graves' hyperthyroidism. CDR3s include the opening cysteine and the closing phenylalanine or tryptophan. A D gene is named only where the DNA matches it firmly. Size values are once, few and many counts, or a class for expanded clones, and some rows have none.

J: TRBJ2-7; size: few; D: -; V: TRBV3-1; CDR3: CASSQPSLGDYEQYF; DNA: TGTGCCAGCAGCCAACCTTCCCTAGGGGACTACGAGCAGTACTTC
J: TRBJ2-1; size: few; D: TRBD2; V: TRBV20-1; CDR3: CSASMLAGREGWEQFF; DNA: TGCAGTGCTAGTATGCTAGCGGGGAGGGAGGGGTGGGAGCAGTTCTTC
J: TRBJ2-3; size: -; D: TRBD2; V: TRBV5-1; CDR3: CASSSGTSGPTDTQYF; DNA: TGCGCCAGCAGCTCTGGGACTAGCGGGCCAACAGATACGCAGTATTTT
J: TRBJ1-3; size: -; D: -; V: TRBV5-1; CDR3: CASSSEGGSGNTIYF; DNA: TGTGCCAGCAGCTCAGAGGGGGGCTCTGGAAACACCATATATTTT
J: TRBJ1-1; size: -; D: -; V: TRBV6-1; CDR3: CASSERGPGSTAEAFF; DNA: TGTGCCAGCAGTGAAAGGGGCCCCGGGAGCACAGCTGAAGCTTTCTTT
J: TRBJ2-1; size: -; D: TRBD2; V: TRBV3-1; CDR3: CASREAGGFSYNEQFF; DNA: TGTGCCAGCAGGGAAGCGGGAGGCTTCTCCTACAATGAGCAGTTCTTC
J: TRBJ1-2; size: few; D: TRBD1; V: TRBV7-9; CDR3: CASSNNRGPGGYTF; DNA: TGTGCCAGCAGCAACAACAGGGGGCCCGGTGGCTACACCTTC
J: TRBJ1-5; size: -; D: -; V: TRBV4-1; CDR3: CASSPRAGGRPQHF; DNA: TGCGCCAGCAGCCCCCGGGCCGGGGGGCGGCCCCAGCATTTT
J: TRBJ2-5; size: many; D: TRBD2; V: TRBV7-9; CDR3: CASSLGSGGGETQYF; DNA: TGTGCCAGCAGCTTGGGCAGCGGGGGAGGTGAGACCCAGTACTTC
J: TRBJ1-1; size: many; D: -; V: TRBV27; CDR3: CASRGGFTEAFF; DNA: TGTGCCAGCAGGGGTGGTTTCACTGAAGCTTTCTTT
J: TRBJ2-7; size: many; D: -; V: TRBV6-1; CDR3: CASPPAGIFHEQYF; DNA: TGTGCCAGTCCACCGGCAGGGATCTTCCACGAGCAGTACTTC
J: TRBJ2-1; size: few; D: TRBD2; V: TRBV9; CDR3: CASSVGLAGHNEQFF; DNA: TGTGCCAGCAGCGTAGGACTAGCGGGACACAATGAGCAGTTCTTC
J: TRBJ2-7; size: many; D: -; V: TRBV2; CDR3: CASTIIEAYEQYF; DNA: TGTGCCAGCACTATAATAGAGGCCTACGAGCAGTACTTC
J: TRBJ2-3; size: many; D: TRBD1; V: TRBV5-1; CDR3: CASSRAGTGSTDTQYF; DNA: TGCGCCAGCAGTCGAGCGGGGACAGGGAGCACAGATACGCAGTATTTT
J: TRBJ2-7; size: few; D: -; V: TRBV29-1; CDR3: CSVRAAGSYEQYF; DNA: TGCAGCGTCCGGGCCGCGGGATCCTACGAGCAGTACTTC
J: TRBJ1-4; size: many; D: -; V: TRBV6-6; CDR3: CASSYGSTNEKLFF; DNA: TGTGCCAGCAGTTACGGGTCAACTAATGAAAAACTGTTTTTT
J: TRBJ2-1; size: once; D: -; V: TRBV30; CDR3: CAWSLSANNEQFF; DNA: TGTGCCTGGAGTCTGAGCGCCAACAATGAGCAGTTCTTC